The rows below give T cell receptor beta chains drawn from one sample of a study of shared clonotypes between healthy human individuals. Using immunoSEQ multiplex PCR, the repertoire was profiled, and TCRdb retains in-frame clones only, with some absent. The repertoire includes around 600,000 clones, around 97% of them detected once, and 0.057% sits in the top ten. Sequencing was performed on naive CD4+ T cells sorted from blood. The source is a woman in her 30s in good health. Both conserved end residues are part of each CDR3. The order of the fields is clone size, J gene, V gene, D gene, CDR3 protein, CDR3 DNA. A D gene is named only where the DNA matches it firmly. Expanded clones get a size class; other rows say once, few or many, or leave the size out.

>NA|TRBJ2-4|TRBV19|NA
CASGAQPRLAKNIQYF
TGTGCCAGTGGAGCCCAGCCACGGCTAGCCAAAAACATTCAGTACTTC
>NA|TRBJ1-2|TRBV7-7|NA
CASSSGYF
TGTGCCAGCAGCTCCGGTTACTTC
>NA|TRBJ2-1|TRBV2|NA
CASIAGTYNEQFF
TGTGCCAGCATCGCGGGAACTTACAATGAGCAGTTCTTC
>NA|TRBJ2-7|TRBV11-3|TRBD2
CASSASEREGPHEQYF
TGTGCCAGCAGCGCATCCGAGCGGGAGGGCCCCCACGAGCAGTACTTC
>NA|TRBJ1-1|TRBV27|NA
CASSLSITPPATEAFF
TGTGCCAGCAGTTTATCAATCACTCCGCCGGCCACGGAAGCTTTCTTT
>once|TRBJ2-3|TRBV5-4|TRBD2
CASRLAGAPSTDTQYF
TGTGCCAGCAGGCTAGCGGGCGCCCCCAGCACAGATACGCAGTATTTT
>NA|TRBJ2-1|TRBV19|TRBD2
CASSISGRAYNEQFF
TGTGCCAGTAGTATAAGCGGGAGAGCTTACAATGAGCAGTTCTTC
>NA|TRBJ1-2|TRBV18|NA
CASSPVDRRLNYGYTF
TGTGCCAGCTCGCCGGTGGACAGACGCTTAAACTATGGCTACACCTTC
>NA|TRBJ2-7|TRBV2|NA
CASRGARSSYEQYF
TGTGCCAGCAGAGGTGCCAGGAGCTCCTACGAGCAGTACTTC
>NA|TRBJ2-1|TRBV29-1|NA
CSGGNNEQFF
TGCAGCGGCGGGAACAATGAGCAGTTCTTC
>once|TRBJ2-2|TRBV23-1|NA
CASSLDSSPSNTGELFF
TGCGCCAGCAGTCTCGACAGCAGCCCGTCGAACACCGGGGAGCTGTTTTTT
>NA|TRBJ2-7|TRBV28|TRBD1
CASRGTGETRAEQYF
TGTGCCAGCAGAGGGACAGGGGAGACTCGGGCCGAGCAGTACTTC
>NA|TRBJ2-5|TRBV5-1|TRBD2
CASSLGPAGVQETQYF
TGCGCCAGCAGCTTGGGTCCAGCGGGAGTGCAAGAGACCCAGTACTTC
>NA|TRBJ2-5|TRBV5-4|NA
CASSLLQGGETQYF
TGTGCCAGCAGCTTGCTACAGGGTGGGGAGACCCAGTACTTC
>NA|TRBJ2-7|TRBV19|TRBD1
CASSSGQGAIEQYF
TGTGCCAGTAGTTCGGGACAGGGGGCAATTGAGCAGTACTTC
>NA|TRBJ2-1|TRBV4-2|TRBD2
CASSPGASGRGYNEQFF
TGTGCCAGCAGCCCTGGGGCTAGCGGAAGGGGTTACAATGAGCAGTTCTTC
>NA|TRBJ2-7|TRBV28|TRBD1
CASSLEGQDYEQYF
TGTGCCAGCAGCCTAGAGGGACAGGACTACGAGCAGTACTTC
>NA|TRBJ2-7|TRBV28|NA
CASSLTGNLHEQYF
TGTGCCAGCAGTCTCACAGGGAACCTCCACGAGCAGTACTTC
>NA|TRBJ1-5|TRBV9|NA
CASSVVPGADQPQHF
TGTGCCAGCAGCGTAGTTCCAGGGGCGGATCAGCCCCAGCATTTT
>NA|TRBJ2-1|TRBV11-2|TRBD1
CASSLFPGQGYNEQFF
TGTGCCAGCAGCTTATTCCCCGGACAGGGCTACAATGAGCAGTTCTTC
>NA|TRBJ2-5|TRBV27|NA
CASSHASAAQETQYF
TGTGCCAGCAGTCACGCCTCCGCTGCGCAAGAGACCCAGTACTTC
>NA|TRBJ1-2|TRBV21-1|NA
CASSHRFLDYGYTF
TGTGCCAGCAGCCACAGGTTTCTCGACTATGGCTACACCTTC
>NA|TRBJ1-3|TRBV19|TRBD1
CASTRQGTGNTIYF
TGTGCCAGTACCAGACAGGGGACTGGAAACACCATATATTTT
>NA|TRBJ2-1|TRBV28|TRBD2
CASSSPSGTSGPSYNEQFF
TGTGCCAGCAGTTCCCCCTCGGGGACTAGCGGGCCCTCCTACAATGAGCAGTTCTTC
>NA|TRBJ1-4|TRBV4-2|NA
CASSQIRRGNEKLFF
TGTGCCAGCAGCCAGATCCGACGGGGCAATGAAAAACTGTTTTTT
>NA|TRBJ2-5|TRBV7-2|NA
CASSFLAEEQETQYF
TGTGCCAGCAGCTTTTTAGCGGAGGAACAAGAGACCCAGTACTTC
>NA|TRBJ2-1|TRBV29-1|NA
CSVDSLSSEQFF
TGCAGCGTTGACTCACTGTCTAGTGAGCAGTTCTTC
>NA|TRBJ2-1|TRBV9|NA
CASSKPSSYNEQFF
TGTGCCAGCAGCAAGCCTAGCTCCTACAATGAGCAGTTCTTC
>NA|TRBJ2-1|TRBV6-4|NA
CASRGQDSSYNEQFF
TGTGCCAGCCGTGGGCAGGACAGCTCCTACAATGAGCAGTTCTTC
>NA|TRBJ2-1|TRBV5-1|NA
CASSLGGVFLHNEQFF
TGCGCCAGCAGCTTGGGAGGGGTTTTCCTACACAATGAGCAGTTCTTC
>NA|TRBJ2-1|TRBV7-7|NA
CASSITSNNEQFF
TGTGCCAGCAGCATCACTAGTAACAATGAGCAGTTCTTC
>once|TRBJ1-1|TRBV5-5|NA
CASSVRWTLDTEAFF
TGTGCCAGCAGCGTGAGGTGGACACTCGACACTGAAGCTTTCTTT
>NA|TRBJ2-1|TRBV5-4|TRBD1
CASSFGQVHEQFF
TGTGCCAGCAGTTTCGGACAGGTCCATGAGCAGTTCTTC
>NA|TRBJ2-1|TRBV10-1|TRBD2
CASSESRRLAGGPDEQFF
TGCGCCAGCAGTGAGAGTAGGAGACTAGCGGGAGGGCCCGATGAGCAGTTCTTC
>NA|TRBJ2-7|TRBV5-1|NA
CASSDAQGDEQYF
TGCGCCAGCAGCGACGCACAGGGCGACGAGCAGTACTTC
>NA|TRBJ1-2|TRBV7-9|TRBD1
CASSRGDRGNYGYTF
TGTGCCAGCAGCCGGGGGGACAGGGGTAACTATGGCTACACCTTC
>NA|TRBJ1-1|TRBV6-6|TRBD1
CASSKGQGESTEAFF
TGTGCCAGCAGCAAGGGACAGGGTGAGAGCACTGAAGCTTTCTTT
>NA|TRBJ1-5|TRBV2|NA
CASTQRGENQPQHF
TGTGCCAGCACCCAGAGGGGGGAGAATCAGCCCCAGCATTTT
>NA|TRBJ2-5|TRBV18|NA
CASSPLEHPQETQYF
TGTGCCAGCTCCCCCCTGGAGCACCCACAAGAGACCCAGTACTTC
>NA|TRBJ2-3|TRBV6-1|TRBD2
CASSEALTSGSQGDTQYF
TGTGCCAGCAGTGAAGCGCTAACTAGCGGGAGTCAGGGAGATACGCAGTATTTT
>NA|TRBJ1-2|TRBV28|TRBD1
CAVRGGQRNYGYTF
TGTGCCGTCAGAGGGGGACAGCGTAACTATGGCTACACCTTC
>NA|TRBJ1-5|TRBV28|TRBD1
CATRTGNKDQPQHF
TGTGCCACACGGACAGGGAACAAGGATCAGCCCCAGCATTTT
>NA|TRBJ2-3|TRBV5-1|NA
CASSQQTSTDTQYF
TGCGCCAGCAGCCAGCAAACTAGCACAGATACGCAGTATTTT
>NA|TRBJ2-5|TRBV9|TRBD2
CASSVGLAGGEETQYF
TGTGCCAGCAGCGTAGGATTAGCGGGAGGGGAGGAGACCCAGTACTTC
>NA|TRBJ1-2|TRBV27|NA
CASSFRTGYGYTF
TGTGCCAGCAGTTTTAGAACAGGGTATGGCTACACCTTC
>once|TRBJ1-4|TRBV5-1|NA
CASSLEGWELFF
TGCGCCAGCAGCTTGGAGGGATGGGAACTGTTTTTT
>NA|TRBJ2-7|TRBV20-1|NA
CSAGRNEQYF
TGCAGTGCTGGGAGGAACGAGCAGTACTTC
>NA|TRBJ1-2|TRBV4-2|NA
CASSQAATENYGHTF
TGTGCCAGCAGCCAAGCCGCGACAGAGAACTATGGCCACACCTTC
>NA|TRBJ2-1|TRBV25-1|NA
CATAPGAHSYNEQFF
TGTGCCACCGCCCCAGGGGCGCACTCCTACAATGAGCAGTTCTTC
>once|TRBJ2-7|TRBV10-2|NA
CASTAGTSREQYF
TGCGCCAGCACAGCCGGGACTTCGCGCGAGCAGTACTTC
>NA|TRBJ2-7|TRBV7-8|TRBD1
CASSLEAGTANHEQYF
TGTGCCAGCAGCCTAGAGGCCGGGACAGCTAACCACGAGCAGTACTTC
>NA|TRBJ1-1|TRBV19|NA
CASSLKWEWDTEAFF
TGTGCCAGTAGTTTAAAATGGGAATGGGACACTGAAGCTTTCTTT
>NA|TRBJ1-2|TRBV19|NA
CASSIQGFDYGYTF
TGTGCCAGTAGTATTCAAGGATTTGACTATGGCTACACCTTC
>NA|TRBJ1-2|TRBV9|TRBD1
CASSVTGAPSGYGYTF
TGTGCCAGCAGCGTTACAGGGGCCCCTTCTGGGTATGGCTACACCTTC
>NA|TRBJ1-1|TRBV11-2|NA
CASSLIDNTEAFF
TGTGCCAGCAGCTTAATAGATAACACTGAAGCTTTCTTT
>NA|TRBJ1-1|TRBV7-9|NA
CASSFGGDTEAFF
TGTGCCAGCAGCTTCGGGGGGGACACTGAAGCTTTCTTT
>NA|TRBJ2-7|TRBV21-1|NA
CATTSSGIDEQYF
TGTGCCACCACTTCTAGCGGGATTGACGAGCAGTACTTC
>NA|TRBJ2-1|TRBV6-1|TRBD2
CASSEDFIGASGRSHEQFF
TGTGCCAGCAGTGAAGACTTCATTGGAGCTAGCGGGAGGTCGCATGAGCAGTTCTTC